This T cell receptor beta chain appears in the sequencing data of a study of a mutant IDH1 vaccine in newly diagnosed glioma. Study-level background: Patients under treatment included 62.5% males and approximately 38% females and had a mean age of roughly 43 years. Before enrollment, the patients had been treated with radiotherapy alone, temozolomide alone, or both together. Most of them had received both. Study outcomes and limitations: Seemingly, top peripheral T cell clonotype changes bore no relation to pseudoprogression.

Sequencing was performed with immunoSEQ multiplex PCR; in TCRdb, only in-frame clones are kept and a portion is missing. The profile covers under 80,000 clones, with 65% to 90% appearing a single time and roughly 2.6% taken by the ten largest. In regard to this clone: As yet, its antigen is unknown.

Time point in this sample: baseline, week 1 (first vaccination visit). Treatment denoted: pre-vaccination baseline after standard-of-care therapy. Donors harbored newly found WHO grade 3 or 4 IDH1-mutant, ATRX-lost astrocytomas. V was shortened by 2 bases and J by 7 bases, with 18 bases between the two germline ends. CDR1 is SGHVS and CDR2 is FQNEAQ in the germline V gene. This CDR3 contains 15 residues. The starting material was PBMCs, obtained from a glioma patient treated with radiotherapy, temozolomide or both. This clonotype was obtained from a man aged 30-40 years with glioma. The chain employs TRBV7-8 and TRBJ2-7; D is unclear. The DNA for the CDR3 is TGTGCCAGCAGCTTATTATTGGTCCTGGATATGGAGCAGTACTTC. It encodes CASSLLLVLDMEQYF.